The clone carrying this T cell receptor beta chain was detected a few times. Two oligonucleotides, mixed equimolar, formed the beta constant-region primer covering TRBC1 and TRBC2. TCRdb analysed the UMI-ligation and nested PCR reads with MiXCR anew, one entry per CDR3 protein. The sample contains under 150,000 distinct CDR3 sequences, about a sixth of which appear only once. Germline lookup yields CDR1 MNHEY and CDR2 SMNVEV (reference sequence). V lost 5 bases, J lost 2 bases, and 3 bases stayed unmatched. This CDR3 comprises 15 residues. The data were obtained in a study of naive and memory T cell subsets.

The sequencing sample was made of naive CD4+ T cells from blood. The chain joins TRBV27 to TRBJ2-3; 11 bases line up with TRBD2. The receptor's source is a human donor in good health. The CDR3 region is CASSRSGRATDTQYF. The DNA for the CDR3 is TGTGCCAGCAGTCGTAGCGGGAGGGCCACAGATACGCAGTATTTT.